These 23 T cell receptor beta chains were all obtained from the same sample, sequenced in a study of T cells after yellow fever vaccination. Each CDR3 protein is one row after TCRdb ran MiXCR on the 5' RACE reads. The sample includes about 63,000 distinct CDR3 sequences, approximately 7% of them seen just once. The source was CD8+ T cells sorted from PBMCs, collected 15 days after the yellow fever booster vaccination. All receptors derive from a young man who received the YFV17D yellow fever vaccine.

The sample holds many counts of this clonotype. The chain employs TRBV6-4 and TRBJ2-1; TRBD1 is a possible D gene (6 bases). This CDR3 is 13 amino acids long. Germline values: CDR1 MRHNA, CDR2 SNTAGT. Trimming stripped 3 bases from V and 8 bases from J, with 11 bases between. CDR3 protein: CASSEETGYEQFF. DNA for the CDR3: TGTGCCAGCAGTGAAGAAACAGGGTATGAGCAGTTCTTC.

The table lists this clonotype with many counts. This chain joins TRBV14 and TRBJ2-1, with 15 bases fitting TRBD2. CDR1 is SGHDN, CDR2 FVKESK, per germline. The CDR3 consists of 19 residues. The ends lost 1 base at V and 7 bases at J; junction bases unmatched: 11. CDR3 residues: CASSQVAGLAGGPWNEQFF. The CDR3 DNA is TGTGCCAGCAGCCAAGTGGCCGGACTAGCGGGAGGGCCGTGGAATGAGCAGTTCTTC. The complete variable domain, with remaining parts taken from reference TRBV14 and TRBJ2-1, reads EAGVTQFPSHSVIEKGQTVTLRCDPISGHDNLYWYRRVMGKEIKFLLHFVKESKQDESGMPNNRFLAERTGGTYSTLKVQPAELEDSGVYFCASSQVAGLAGGPWNEQFFGPGTRLTVL.

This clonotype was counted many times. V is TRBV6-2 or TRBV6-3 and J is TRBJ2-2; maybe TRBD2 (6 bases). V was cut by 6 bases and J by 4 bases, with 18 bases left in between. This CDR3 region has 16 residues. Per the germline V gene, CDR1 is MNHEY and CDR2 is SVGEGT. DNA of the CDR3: TGTGCCAGCAGAGAGGAGGGCCCCGATGGCACCGGGGAGCTGTTTTTT. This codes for CASREEGPDGTGELFF.

The chain's CDR3 is CASSLLGGSREKLFF. CDR3 coding DNA: TGTGCCAGCAGTTTATTGGGAGGGAGTAGGGAAAAACTGTTTTTT. This rearrangement joins TRBV28 to TRBJ1-4; D is unclear. The CDR3 totals 15 residues. Germline loops: CDR1 MDHEN, CDR2 SYDVKM. Trimming pared 1 base from V and 8 bases from J, leaving 14 bases between. The whole variable domain, remainder taken from reference TRBV28 and TRBJ1-4, is DVKVTQSSRYLVKRTGEKVFLECVQDMDHENMFWYRQDPGLGLRLIYFSYDVKMKEKGDIPEGYSVSREKKERFSLILESASTNQTSMYLCASSLLGGSREKLFFGSGTQLSVL.

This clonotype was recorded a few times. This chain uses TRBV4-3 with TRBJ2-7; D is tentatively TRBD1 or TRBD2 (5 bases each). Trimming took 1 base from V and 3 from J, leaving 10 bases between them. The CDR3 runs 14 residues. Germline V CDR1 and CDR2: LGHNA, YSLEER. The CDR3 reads CASSQGAGSYEQYF. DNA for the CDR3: TGCGCCAGCAGCCAAGGAGCAGGGAGCTACGAGCAGTACTTC.

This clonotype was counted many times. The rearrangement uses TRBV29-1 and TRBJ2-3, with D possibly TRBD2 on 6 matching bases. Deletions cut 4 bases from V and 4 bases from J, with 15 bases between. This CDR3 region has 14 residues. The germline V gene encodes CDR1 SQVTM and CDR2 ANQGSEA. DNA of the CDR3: TGCAGCGTTGCGGAGGGAGTGAGCGCAGATACGCAGTATTTT. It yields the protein CSVAEGVSADTQYF.

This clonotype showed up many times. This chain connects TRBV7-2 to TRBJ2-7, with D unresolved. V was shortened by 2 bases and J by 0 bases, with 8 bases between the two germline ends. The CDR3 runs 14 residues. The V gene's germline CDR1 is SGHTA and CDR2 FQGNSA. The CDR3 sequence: CASSLYGSSYEQYF. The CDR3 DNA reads TGTGCCAGCAGCTTATACGGCAGCTCCTACGAGCAGTACTTC.

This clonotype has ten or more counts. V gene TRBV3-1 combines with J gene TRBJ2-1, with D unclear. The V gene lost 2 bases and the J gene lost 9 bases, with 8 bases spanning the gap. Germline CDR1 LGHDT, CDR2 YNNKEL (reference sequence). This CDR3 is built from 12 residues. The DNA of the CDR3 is TGTGCCAGCAGCCAACGGCAGGTTGAGCAGTTCTTC. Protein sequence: CASSQRQVEQFF.

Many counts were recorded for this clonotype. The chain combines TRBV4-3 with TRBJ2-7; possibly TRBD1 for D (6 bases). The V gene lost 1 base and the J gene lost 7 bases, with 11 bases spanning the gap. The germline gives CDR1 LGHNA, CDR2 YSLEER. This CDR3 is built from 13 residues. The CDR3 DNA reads TGCGCCAGCAGCCAAGTAGGGGGTCGGGAGCAGTACTTC. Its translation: CASSQVGGREQYF.

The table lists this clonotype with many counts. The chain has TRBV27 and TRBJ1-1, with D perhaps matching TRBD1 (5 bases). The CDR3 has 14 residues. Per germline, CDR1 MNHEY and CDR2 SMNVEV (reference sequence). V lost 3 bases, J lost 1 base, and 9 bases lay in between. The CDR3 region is CASSLGTANTEAFF. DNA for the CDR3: TGTGCCAGCAGTTTGGGGACGGCGAACACTGAAGCTTTCTTT.

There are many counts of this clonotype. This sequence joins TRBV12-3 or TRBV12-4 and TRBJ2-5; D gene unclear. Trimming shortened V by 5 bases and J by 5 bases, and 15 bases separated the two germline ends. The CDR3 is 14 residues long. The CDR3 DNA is TGTGCCAGCAGTACAGCCGTCTTCTTTGAGACCCAGTACTTC. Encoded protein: CASSTAVFFETQYF.

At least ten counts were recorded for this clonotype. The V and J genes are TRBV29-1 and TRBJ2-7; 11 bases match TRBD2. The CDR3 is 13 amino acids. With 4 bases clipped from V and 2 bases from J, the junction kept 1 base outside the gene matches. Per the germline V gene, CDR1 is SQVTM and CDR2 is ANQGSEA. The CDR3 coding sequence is TGCAGCGTTGGACTAGCGGGACCCTACGAGCAGTACTTC. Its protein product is CSVGLAGPYEQYF.

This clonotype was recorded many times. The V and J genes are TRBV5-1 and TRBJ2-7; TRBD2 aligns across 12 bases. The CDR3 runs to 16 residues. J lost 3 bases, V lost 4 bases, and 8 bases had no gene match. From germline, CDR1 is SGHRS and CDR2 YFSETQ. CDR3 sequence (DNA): TGCGCCAGCAGCACCAGTGGACTAGCGGGATTCTACGAGCAGTACTTC. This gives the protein CASSTSGLAGFYEQYF. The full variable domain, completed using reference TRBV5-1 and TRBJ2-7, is KAGVTQTPRYLIKTRGQQVTLSCSPISGHRSVSWYQQTPGQGLQFLFEYFSETQRNKGNFPGRFSGRQFSNSRSEMNVSTLELGDSALYLCASSTSGLAGFYEQYFGPGTRLTVT.

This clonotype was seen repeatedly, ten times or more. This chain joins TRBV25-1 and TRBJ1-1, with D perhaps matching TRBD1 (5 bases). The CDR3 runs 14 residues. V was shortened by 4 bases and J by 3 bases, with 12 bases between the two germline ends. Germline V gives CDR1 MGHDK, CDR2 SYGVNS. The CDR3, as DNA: TGTGCCAGCAGTGCCTCGGTCAGGGACACTGAAGCTTTCTTT. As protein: CASSASVRDTEAFF.

The CDR3 region has the DNA TGTGCCTGGAGTACGCCCGGGGAGCTGTTTTTT. It is translated as CAWSTPGELFF. The chain recombines TRBV30 with TRBJ2-2; D gene unclear. The germline V and J ends were trimmed by 2 bases and 6 bases, with 4 bases remaining between them. Germline CDR1 reads GTSNPN; CDR2 reads SVGIG (reference sequence). CDR3 length: 11 amino acids.

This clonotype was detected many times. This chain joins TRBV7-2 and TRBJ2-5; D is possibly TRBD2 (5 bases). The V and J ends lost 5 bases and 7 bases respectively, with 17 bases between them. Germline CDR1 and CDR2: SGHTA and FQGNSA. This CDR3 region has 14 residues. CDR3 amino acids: CASSPPPSEGTQYF. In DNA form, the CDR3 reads TGTGCCAGCAGCCCCCCTCCCTCTGAGGGGACCCAGTACTTC.

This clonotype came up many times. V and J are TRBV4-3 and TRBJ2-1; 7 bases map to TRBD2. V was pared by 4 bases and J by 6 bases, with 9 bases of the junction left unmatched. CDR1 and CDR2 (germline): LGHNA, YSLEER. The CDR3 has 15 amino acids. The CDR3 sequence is CASSRDWAGANEQFF. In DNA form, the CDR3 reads TGCGCCAGCAGCCGGGATTGGGCGGGAGCCAATGAGCAGTTCTTC.

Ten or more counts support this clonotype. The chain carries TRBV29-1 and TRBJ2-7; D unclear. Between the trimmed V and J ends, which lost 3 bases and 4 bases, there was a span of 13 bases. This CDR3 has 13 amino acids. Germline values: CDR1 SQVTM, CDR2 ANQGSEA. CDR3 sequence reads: CSVERQEPYEQYF. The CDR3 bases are TGCAGCGTTGAGCGGCAGGAGCCTTACGAGCAGTACTTC.

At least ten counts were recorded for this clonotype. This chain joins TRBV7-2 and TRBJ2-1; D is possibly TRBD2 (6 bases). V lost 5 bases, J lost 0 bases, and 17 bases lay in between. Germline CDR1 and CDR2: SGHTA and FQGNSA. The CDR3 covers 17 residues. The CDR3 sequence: CASSLRSSASSYNEQFF. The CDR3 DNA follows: TGTGCCAGCAGCCTGAGGTCTAGCGCCAGCTCCTACAATGAGCAGTTCTTC.

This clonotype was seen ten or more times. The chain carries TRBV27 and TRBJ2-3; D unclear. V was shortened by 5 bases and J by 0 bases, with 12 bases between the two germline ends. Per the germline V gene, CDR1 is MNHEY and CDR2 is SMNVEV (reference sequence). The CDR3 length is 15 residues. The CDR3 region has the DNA TGTGCCAGCAGTCCACATTCCGGGAGCACAGATACGCAGTATTTT. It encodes CASSPHSGSTDTQYF.

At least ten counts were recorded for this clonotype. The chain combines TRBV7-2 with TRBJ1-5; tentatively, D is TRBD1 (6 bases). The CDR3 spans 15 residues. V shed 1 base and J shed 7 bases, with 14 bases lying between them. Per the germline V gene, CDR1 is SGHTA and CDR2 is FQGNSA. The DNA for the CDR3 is TGTGCCAGCAGCTTAGGACCGGGGGGCTCCCAGCCCCAGCATTTT. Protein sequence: CASSLGPGGSQPQHF.

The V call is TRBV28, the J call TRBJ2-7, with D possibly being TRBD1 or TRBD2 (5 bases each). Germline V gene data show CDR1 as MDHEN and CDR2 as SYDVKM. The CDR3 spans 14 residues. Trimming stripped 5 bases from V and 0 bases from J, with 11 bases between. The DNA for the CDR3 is TGTGCCAGCAGTGGGGGAGTCAGCTCCTACGAGCAGTACTTC. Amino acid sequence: CASSGGVSSYEQYF.

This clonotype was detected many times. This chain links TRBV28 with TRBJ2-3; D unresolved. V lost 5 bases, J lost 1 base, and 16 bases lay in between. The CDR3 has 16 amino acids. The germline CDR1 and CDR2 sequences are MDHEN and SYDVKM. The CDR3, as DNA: TGTGCCAGCAGTCCGCCCGGTTTGCCAGGCACAGATACGCAGTATTTT. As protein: CASSPPGLPGTDTQYF.